The entry below gives a single T cell receptor (beta chain) sequence along with its context. It lacks a known antigen. The record has no base qualities; no much larger clone is one base away. The immunoSEQ Assay, a bias-controlled multiplex PCR, was used to amplify TCRbeta CDR3 regions from genomic DNA. The paper's data handling went like this. Within the assay, amplification of reference gene primers was used to estimate how many nucleated cells each sample contained. To quantify the absolute abundance of each unique TCRbeta CDR3 rearrangement, sequence reads were collapsed and filtered. Productive Simpson clonality was computed per sample as the square root of Simpson's diversity index over productive rearrangements. What TCRdb holds here is the immuneACCESS table cut down to in-frame rearrangements. Part of the clones is not present; checked against another copy, under half of the missing clones reflect an unresolved V gene, and the others are unexplained. V and J calls and clone size are copied from that table; D and trimming were computed from the DNA. Across this sample there are fewer than 700,000 clones, with 70% to 90% seen only once. Around 7.8% of the sample rests with the top ten.

This sample was included in a study of blood T cell repertoires in COVID-19 (dated by TCRdb to the early 2020s). As for the study more broadly: Collaborator samples came from the United States, Italy and Spain and covered acute and convalescent phases of COVID-19. Samples came from the ongoing ImmuneRACE study (first 160 participants) plus 1,254 subjects from 6 global collaborators. Where available, HLA class I and class II types were taken from metadata supplied by the sample provider and were not determined by assay-based typing. Subjects who had been exposed to COVID-19, were actively infected with it, or had recovered from it provided the deeply sampled blood TCRbeta repertoires that made up the dataset. The prospective study material was composed of cDNA or gDNA derived from T cells, B-cell-depleted T cells, or PBMCs. Nearly every sample came with metadata listing a de-identified subject ID, COVID-19 status, age in years and sex. The repertoires were released in a freely available public database intended as a resource for research on the immune response to SARS-CoV-2. On the study overall, not on this receptor specifically: The quantity of clinical and demographic metadata differed by source and by participant and was supplied without curation.

Trimming costs V 1 base and J 8 bases, and their ends lie 17 bases apart. Its CDR3 holds 15 amino acids, cysteine through phenylalanine. CDR3 DNA is the only sequence kept; it has 45 bases, read in frame from the first base. CDR1 and CDR2 are drawn from the germline V gene (reference sequence): SEHNR, FQNEAQ. In Seattle, one collaborating source enrolled patients while the infection was active and tracked those patients longitudinally over the course of disease. Collaborating institutions collected whole blood in K2EDTA tubes following their own protocols. For TCRbeta analysis, collaborators shipped samples as frozen whole blood, isolated PBMCs, or DNA extracted from either of those sample types.

The sequence links TRBV7-9 to TRBJ1-2; TRBD1 is possibly the D segment (5 matching bases). The TCR was taken from a woman in her forties or fifties with COVID-19, enrolled during active disease. The material sequenced was peripheral blood. The nucleotide sequence reads TGTGCCAGCAGCTTAGGCTCTGGACAAGGTGGGGGCTACACCTTC. Its translation is CASSLGSGQGGGYTF.